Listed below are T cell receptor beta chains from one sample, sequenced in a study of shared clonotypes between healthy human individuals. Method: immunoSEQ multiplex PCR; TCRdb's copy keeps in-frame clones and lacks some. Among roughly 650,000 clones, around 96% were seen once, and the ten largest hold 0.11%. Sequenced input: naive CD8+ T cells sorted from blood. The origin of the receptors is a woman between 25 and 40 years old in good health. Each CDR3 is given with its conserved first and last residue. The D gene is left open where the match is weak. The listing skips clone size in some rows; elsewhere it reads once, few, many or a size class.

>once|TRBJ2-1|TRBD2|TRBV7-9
CASSLDPPTSGRGGNEQFF
TGTGCCAGCAGCTTAGATCCCCCGACTAGCGGGAGGGGGGGCAATGAGCAGTTCTTC
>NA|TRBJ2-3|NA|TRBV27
CASSLTGPAQYF
TGTGCCAGCAGTTTAACGGGACCCGCGCAGTATTTT
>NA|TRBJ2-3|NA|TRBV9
CASSVADTQYF
TGTGCCAGCAGCGTAGCAGATACGCAGTATTTT
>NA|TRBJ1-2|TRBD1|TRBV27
CASSLGQGAGGYTF
TGTGCCAGCAGTTTAGGACAGGGGGCGGGTGGCTACACCTTC
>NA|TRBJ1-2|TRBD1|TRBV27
CASSRTPGTEDIYGYTF
TGTGCCAGCAGTCGAACACCCGGGACAGAAGACATCTATGGCTACACCTTC
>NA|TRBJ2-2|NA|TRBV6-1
CASSEFGIISTGELFF
TGTGCCAGCAGTGAATTTGGGATCATTTCCACCGGGGAGCTGTTTTTT
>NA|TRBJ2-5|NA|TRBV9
CASSVVPAGETQYF
TGTGCCAGCAGCGTAGTTCCGGCGGGAGAGACCCAGTACTTC
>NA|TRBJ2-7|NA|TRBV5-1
CASSLVETGISSYEQYF
TGCGCCAGCAGCTTGGTTGAAACAGGGATCAGCTCCTACGAGCAGTACTTC
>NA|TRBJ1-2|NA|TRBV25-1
CASSDPGQGSAREYGYTF
TGTGCCAGCAGTGATCCTGGTCAGGGGTCCGCCCGGGAATATGGCTACACCTTC
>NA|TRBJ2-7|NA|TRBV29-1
CSVVGATYEQYF
TGCAGCGTTGTGGGGGCAACCTACGAGCAGTACTTC
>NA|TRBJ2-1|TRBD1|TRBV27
CASSLFGTGYNEQFF
TGTGCCAGCAGTTTATTCGGGACAGGTTACAATGAGCAGTTCTTC
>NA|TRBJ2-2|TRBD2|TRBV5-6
CASSSELAGLTGELFF
TGTGCCAGCAGCTCGGAGCTAGCGGGTCTTACCGGGGAGCTGTTTTTT
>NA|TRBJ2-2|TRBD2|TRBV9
CASSVGLAGNTGELFF
TGTGCCAGCAGCGTAGGACTAGCGGGAAACACCGGGGAGCTGTTTTTT
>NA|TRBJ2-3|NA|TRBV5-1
CASSLDGWTGTDTQYF
TGCGCCAGCAGCTTGGACGGTTGGACAGGCACAGATACGCAGTATTTT
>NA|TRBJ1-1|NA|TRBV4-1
CASSQEGRGSAEAFF
TGCGCCAGCAGCCAAGAAGGAAGGGGGAGCGCTGAAGCTTTCTTT
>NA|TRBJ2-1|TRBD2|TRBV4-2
CASSQSTKREGLLDEQFF
TGTGCCAGCAGCCAATCGACAAAGCGGGAGGGCCTCTTGGATGAGCAGTTCTTC
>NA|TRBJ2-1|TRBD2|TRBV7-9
CASSASGRALNEQFF
TGTGCCAGCAGCGCCAGCGGGAGGGCCCTCAATGAGCAGTTCTTC
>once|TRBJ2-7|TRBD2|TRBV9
CASSLDAGDYKQYF
TGTGCCAGCAGCCTCGACGCCGGGGACTACAAGCAGTACTTC
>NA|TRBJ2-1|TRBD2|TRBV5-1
CASSAARGAGVSDEQFF
TGCGCCAGCAGCGCCGCTCGGGGAGCGGGAGTTAGTGATGAGCAGTTCTTC
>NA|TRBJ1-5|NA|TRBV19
CASSIRVNQPQHF
TGTGCCAGTAGTATCAGGGTTAATCAGCCCCAGCATTTT
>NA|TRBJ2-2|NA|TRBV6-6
CASIGPNLNTGELFF
TGTGCCAGCATCGGACCAAACTTGAACACCGGGGAGCTGTTTTTT
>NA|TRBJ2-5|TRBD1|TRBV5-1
CANWTGIRQGTQYF
TGCGCCAACTGGACAGGTATACGCCAGGGGACCCAGTACTTC
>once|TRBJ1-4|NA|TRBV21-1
CASSKVGPGRNEKLFF
TGTGCCAGCAGCAAAGTTGGACCGGGGAGGAATGAAAAACTGTTTTTT
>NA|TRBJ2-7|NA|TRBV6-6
CASREASGNYYEQYF
TGTGCCAGCAGGGAGGCTTCCGGGAACTACTACGAGCAGTACTTC
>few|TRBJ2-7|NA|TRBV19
CASSQGSPYEQYF
TGTGCCAGTAGTCAAGGGTCCCCCTACGAGCAGTACTTC
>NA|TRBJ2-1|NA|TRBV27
CASSLVVGEQFF
TGTGCCAGCAGTTTGGTGGTCGGAGAGCAGTTCTTC
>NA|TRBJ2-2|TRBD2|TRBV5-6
CASSLRTRVGELFF
TGTGCCAGCAGCTTGCGGACTAGGGTGGGGGAGCTGTTTTTT
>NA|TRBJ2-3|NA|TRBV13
CASSFSPDTQYF
TGTGCCAGCAGCTTTTCCCCAGATACGCAGTATTTT
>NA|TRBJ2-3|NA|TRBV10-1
CASSERDWQDTQYF
TGCGCCAGCAGTGAGCGGGACTGGCAAGATACGCAGTATTTT
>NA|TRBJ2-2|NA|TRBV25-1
CASSEQRDTGELFF
TGTGCCAGCAGTGAGCAGCGGGACACCGGGGAGCTGTTTTTT
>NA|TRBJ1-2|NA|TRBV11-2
CASSLYNNYGYTF
TGTGCCAGCAGCTTATACAATAACTATGGCTACACCTTC
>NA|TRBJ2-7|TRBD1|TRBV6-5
CASSATYRGSYEQYF
TGTGCCAGCAGTGCCACATACAGGGGATCCTACGAGCAGTACTTC
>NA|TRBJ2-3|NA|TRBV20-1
CSAQPADTQYF
TGCAGTGCTCAGCCGGCAGATACGCAGTATTTT
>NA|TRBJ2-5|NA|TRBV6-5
CASSYNHQETQYF
TGTGCCAGCAGTTACAACCACCAAGAGACCCAGTACTTC
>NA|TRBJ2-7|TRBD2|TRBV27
CASSFSGRRYEQYF
TGTGCCAGCAGTTTTAGCGGGAGAAGATACGAGCAGTACTTC
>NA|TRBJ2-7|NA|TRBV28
CASRVAGSPTYEQYF
TGTGCCAGCAGGGTGGCTGGTTCTCCTACCTACGAGCAGTACTTC
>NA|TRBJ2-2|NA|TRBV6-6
CASSSGSGELFF
TGTGCCAGCAGTTCAGGGAGCGGGGAGCTGTTTTTT
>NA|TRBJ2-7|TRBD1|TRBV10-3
CAISEPRTGSYEQYF
TGTGCCATCAGTGAGCCTAGGACAGGTTCCTACGAGCAGTACTTC
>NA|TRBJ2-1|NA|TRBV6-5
CASSSLDTRLYNEQFF
TGTGCCAGCAGTTCTCTCGACACCCGGCTATACAATGAGCAGTTCTTC
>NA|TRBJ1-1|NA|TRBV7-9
CASSSEGSEAFF
TGTGCCAGCAGTTCAGAAGGATCTGAAGCTTTCTTT
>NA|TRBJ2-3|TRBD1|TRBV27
CASSLAVGTGTDTQYF
TGTGCCAGCAGTTTGGCTGTTGGGACAGGCACAGATACGCAGTATTTT
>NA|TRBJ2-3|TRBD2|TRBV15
CATSRDQGAGRIISTDTQYF
TGTGCCACCAGCAGAGATCAAGGAGCGGGGCGGATTATCAGCACAGATACGCAGTATTTT
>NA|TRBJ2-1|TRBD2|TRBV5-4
CASSLSGLAIPNEQFF
TGTGCCAGCAGCTTGTCGGGACTAGCAATTCCCAATGAGCAGTTCTTC
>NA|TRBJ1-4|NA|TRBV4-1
CASSQDMAGNEKLFF
TGCGCCAGCAGCCAAGATATGGCGGGTAATGAAAAACTGTTTTTT
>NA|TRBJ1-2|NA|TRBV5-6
CASSLGSAANYGYTF
TGTGCCAGCAGCTTGGGCTCCGCGGCGAACTATGGCTACACCTTC
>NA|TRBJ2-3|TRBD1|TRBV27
CASSLSDRSTDTQYF
TGTGCCAGCAGTTTATCGGACAGGAGCACAGATACGCAGTATTTT
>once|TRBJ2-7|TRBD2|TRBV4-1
CASSQDPSGIYEQYF
TGCGCCAGCAGCCAAGACCCTAGCGGGATCTACGAGCAGTACTTC
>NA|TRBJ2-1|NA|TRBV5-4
CASSGPDEQFF
TGTGCCAGCAGCGGGCCGGATGAGCAGTTCTTC
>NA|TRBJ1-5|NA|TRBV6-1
CASSEDGNPLPGSNQPQHF
TGTGCCAGCAGTGAAGACGGGAACCCCCTGCCGGGTAGCAATCAGCCCCAGCATTTT
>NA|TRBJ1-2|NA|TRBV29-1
CSVRAPGREDGYTF
TGCAGCGTTCGGGCTCCTGGTAGGGAGGACGGCTACACCTTC
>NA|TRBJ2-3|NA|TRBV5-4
CASSLGDSPPTDTQYF
TGTGCCAGCAGCTTGGGGGACTCCCCTCCCACAGATACGCAGTATTTT
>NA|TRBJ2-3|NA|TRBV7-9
CASSLGPRGTGTDTQYF
TGTGCCAGCAGCTTAGGCCCCAGGGGCACCGGCACAGATACGCAGTATTTT
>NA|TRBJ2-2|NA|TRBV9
CASSANSGELFF
TGTGCCAGCAGCGCGAACTCCGGGGAGCTGTTTTTT
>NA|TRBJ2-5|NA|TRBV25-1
CASSAPGASQETQYF
TGTGCCAGCAGTGCCCCAGGGGCTTCTCAAGAGACCCAGTACTTC
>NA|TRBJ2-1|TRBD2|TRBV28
CASSLWGTSGTAEQFF
TGTGCCAGCAGTTTATGGGGGACTAGCGGTACGGCTGAGCAGTTCTTC
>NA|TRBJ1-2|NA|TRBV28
CATDSPRGDGYTF
TGTGCCACCGACTCCCCCCGGGGGGACGGCTACACCTTC
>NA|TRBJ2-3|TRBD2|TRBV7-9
CASSSSLAGEVTDTQYF
TGTGCCAGCAGCTCTTCGCTAGCGGGAGAAGTGACAGATACGCAGTATTTT
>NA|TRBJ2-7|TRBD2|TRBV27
CASSWSGTSGYEQYF
TGTGCCAGCAGTTGGTCCGGGACTAGCGGCTACGAGCAGTACTTC
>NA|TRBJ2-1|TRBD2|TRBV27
CASSLLSSGSNYNEQFF
TGTGCCAGCAGTTTATTGTCTAGCGGGAGTAACTACAATGAGCAGTTCTTC